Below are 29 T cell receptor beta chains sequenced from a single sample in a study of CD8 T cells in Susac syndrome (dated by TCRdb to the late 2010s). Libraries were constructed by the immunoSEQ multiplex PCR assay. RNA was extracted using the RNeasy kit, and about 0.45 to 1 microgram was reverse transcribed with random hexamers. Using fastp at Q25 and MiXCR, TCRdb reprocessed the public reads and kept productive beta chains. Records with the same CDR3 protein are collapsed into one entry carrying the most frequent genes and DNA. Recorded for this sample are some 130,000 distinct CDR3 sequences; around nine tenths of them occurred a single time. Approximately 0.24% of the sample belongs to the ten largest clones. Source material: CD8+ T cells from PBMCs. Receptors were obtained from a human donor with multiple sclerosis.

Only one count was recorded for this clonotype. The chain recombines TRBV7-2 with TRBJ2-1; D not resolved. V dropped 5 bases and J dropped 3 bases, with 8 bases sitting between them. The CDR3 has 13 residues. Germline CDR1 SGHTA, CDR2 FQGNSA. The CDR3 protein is CASSVNNYNEQFF. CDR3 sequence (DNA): TGTGCCAGCAGCGTAAACAACTACAATGAGCAGTTCTTC.

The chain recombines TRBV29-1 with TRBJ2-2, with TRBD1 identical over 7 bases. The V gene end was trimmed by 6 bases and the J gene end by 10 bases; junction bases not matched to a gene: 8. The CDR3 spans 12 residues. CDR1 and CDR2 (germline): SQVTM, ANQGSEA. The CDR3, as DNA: TGCAGCGTCCACGGACAGGACGAGGAGCTGTTTTTT. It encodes CSVHGQDEELFF.

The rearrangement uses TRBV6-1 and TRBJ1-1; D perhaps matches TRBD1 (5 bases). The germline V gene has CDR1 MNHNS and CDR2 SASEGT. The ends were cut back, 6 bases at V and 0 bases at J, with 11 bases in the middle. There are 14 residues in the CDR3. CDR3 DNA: TGTGCCAGCAGCTCTACAGGAATGAACACTGAAGCTTTCTTT. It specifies CASSSTGMNTEAFF.

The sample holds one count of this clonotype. CDR3: CASSPGLNNEQFF. The CDR3 bases are TGTGCCAGCAGTCCCGGACTTAACAATGAGCAGTTCTTC. The gene calls are TRBV27 and TRBJ2-1; maybe TRBD2 (5 bases). Looked up from germline, CDR1 is MNHEY and CDR2 is SMNVEV (reference sequence). Between the trimmed V and J ends, which lost 5 bases and 5 bases, there was a span of 10 bases. The CDR3 sequence is 13 residues long.

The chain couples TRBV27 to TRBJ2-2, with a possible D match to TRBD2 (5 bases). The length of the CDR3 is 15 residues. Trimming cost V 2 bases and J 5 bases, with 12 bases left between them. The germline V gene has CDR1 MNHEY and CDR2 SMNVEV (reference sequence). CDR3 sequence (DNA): TGTGCCAGCAGTTTACAGAGTCGAGGGACCGGGGAGCTGTTTTTT. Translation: CASSLQSRGTGELFF.

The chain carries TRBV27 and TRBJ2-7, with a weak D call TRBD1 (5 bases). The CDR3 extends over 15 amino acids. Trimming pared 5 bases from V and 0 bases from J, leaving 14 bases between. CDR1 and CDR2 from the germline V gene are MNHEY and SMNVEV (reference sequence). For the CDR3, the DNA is TGTGCCAGCAGTGCCCTCCGACAGTCCTCCTACGAGCAGTACTTC. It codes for CASSALRQSSYEQYF.

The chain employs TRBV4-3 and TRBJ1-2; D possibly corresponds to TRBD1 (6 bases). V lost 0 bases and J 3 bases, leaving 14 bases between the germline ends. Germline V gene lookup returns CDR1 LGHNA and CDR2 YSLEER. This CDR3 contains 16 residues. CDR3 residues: CASSQDAGGLDYGYTF. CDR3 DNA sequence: TGCGCCAGCAGCCAAGACGCGGGGGGCTTAGACTATGGCTACACCTTC.

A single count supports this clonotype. CDR3: CASWDRGEYEQYF. Written as DNA, the CDR3 is TGTGCCAGCTGGGACAGGGGAGAGTACGAGCAGTACTTC. The V call is TRBV27, the J call TRBJ2-7; TRBD1 aligns across 10 bases. Trimming cost V 8 bases and J 4 bases; bases outside gene matches: 5. CDR3 size: 13 residues. CDR1 and CDR2 (germline): MNHEY, SMNVEV (reference sequence).

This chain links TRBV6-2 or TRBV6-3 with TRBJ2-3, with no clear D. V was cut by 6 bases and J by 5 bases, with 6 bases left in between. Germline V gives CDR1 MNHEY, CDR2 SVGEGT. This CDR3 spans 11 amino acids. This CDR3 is CASRKVDTQYF. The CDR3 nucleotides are TGTGCCAGCAGGAAGGTAGATACGCAGTATTTT.

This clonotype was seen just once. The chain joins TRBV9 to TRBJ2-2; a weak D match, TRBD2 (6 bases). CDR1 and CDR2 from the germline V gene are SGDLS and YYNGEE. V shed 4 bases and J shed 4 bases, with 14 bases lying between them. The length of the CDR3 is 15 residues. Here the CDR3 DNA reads TGTGCCAGCAGCCCCGGGACTTCACCCACCGGGGAGCTGTTTTTT. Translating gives CASSPGTSPTGELFF. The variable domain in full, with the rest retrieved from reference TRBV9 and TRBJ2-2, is DSGVTQTPKHLITATGQRVTLRCSPRSGDLSVYWYQQSLDQGLQFLIQYYNGEERAKGNILERFSAQQFPDLHSELNLSSLELGDSALYFCASSPGTSPTGELFFGEGSRLTVL.

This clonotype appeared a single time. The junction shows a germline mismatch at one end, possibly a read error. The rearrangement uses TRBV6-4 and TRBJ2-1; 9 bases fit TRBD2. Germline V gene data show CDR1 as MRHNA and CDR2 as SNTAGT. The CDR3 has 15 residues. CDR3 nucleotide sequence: TGTGCCAGCAGTGACTGGGGGACTAGCTTGTCTGAGAAGTTCTTC. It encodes CASSDWGTSLSEKFF.

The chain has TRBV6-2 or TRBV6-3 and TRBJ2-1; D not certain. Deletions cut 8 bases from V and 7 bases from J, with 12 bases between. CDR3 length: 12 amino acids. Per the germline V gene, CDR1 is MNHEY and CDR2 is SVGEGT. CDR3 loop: CASSEQWNEQFF. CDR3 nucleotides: TGTGCCAGCTCCGAGCAGTGGAATGAGCAGTTCTTC.

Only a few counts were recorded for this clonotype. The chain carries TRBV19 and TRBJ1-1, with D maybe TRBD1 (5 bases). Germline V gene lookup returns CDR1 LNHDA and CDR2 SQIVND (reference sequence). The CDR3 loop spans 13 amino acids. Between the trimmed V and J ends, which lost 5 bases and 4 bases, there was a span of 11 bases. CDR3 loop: CASSWGGGTEAFF. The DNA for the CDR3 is TGTGCCAGTAGTTGGGGGGGTGGCACTGAAGCTTTCTTT.

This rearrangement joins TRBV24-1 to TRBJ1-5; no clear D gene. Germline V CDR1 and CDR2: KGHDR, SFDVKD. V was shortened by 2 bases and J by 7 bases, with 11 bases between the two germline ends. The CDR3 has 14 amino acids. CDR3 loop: CATSDSADEQPQHF. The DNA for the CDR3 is TGTGCCACCAGTGATTCAGCGGACGAACAGCCCCAGCATTTT.

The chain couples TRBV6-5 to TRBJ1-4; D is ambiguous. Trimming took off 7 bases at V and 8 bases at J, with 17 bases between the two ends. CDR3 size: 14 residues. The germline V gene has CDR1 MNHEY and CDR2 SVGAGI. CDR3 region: CASTLLSGREKLFF. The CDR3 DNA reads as TGTGCCAGCACCCTGTTGTCGGGTCGGGAAAAACTGTTTTTT.

CDR3 coding DNA: TGTGCCAGCAGTTGGGCAGGGGGCACCGGGGAGCTGTTTTTT. It specifies CASSWAGGTGELFF. This sequence joins TRBV28 and TRBJ2-2; TRBD1 matches at 7 bases. This CDR3 comprises 14 residues. The V and J ends lost 4 bases and 4 bases, in that order; junction bases with no gene match: 3. The germline CDR1 and CDR2 sequences are MDHEN and SYDVKM.

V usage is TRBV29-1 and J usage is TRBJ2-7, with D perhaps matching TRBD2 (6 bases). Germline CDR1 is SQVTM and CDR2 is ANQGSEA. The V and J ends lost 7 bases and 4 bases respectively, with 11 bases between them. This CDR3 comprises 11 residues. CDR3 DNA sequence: TGCAGCGGGGGACTTCAATACGAGCAGTACTTC. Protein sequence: CSGGLQYEQYF.

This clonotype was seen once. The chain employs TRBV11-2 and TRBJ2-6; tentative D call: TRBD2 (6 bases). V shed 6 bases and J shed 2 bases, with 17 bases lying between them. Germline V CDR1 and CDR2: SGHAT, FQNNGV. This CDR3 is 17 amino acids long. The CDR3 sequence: CASRRLVPWAGANVLTF. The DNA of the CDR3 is TGTGCCAGCAGACGACTAGTCCCCTGGGCTGGGGCCAACGTCCTGACTTTC.

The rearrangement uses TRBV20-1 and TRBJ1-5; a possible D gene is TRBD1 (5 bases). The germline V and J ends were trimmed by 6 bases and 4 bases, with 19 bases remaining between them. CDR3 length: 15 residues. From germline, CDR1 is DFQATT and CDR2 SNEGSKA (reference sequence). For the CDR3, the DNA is TGCAGTGCACATCCCCGGGGCTTATTGAATCAGCCCCAGCATTTT. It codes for CSAHPRGLLNQPQHF.

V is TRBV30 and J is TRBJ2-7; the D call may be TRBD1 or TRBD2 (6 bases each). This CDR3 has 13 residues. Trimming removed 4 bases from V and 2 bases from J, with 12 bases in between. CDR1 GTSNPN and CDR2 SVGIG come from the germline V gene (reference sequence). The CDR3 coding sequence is TGTGCCTGGAATGCCGGGGGCCCCTACGAGCAGTACTTC. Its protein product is CAWNAGGPYEQYF.

In DNA, the CDR3 is TGCAGTGTTGAAGGGGGAAATGAGCAGTTCTTC. This translates into CSVEGGNEQFF. The rearrangement joins TRBV20-1 to TRBJ2-1, with a weak D call TRBD1 (6 bases). CDR1 is DFQATT, CDR2 SNEGSKA, per germline (reference sequence). Trimming stripped 7 bases from V and 7 bases from J, with 11 bases between. The length of the CDR3 is 11 residues.

The CDR3 DNA sequence: TGTGCCAGCAGTCCGAGACGAGGGACTGAAGCTTTCTTT. Its protein is CASSPRRGTEAFF. The chain is built from TRBV28 and TRBJ1-1; no firm D call. The V end lost 5 bases, the J end lost 5 bases, and 12 bases lay between the germline ends. CDR3 size: 13 residues. The germline CDR1 and CDR2 sequences are MDHEN and SYDVKM.

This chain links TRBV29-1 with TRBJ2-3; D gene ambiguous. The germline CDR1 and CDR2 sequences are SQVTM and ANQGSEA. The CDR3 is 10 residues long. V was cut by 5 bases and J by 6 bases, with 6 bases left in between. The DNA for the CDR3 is TGCAGCGTTTTTCGGGATACGCAGTATTTT. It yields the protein CSVFRDTQYF.

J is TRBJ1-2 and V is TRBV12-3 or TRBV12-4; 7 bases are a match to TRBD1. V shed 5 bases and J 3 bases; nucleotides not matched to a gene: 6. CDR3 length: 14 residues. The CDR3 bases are TGTGCCAGCAGTCCAGGGACAGCTGACTATGGCTACACCTTC. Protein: CASSPGTADYGYTF.

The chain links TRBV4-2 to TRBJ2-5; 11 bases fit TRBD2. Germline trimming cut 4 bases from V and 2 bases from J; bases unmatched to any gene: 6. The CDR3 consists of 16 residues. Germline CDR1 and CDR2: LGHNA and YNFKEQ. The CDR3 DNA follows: TGTGCCAGCAGCCTGAGTAGCGGGAGGGGACAAGAGACCCAGTACTTC. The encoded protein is CASSLSSGRGQETQYF.

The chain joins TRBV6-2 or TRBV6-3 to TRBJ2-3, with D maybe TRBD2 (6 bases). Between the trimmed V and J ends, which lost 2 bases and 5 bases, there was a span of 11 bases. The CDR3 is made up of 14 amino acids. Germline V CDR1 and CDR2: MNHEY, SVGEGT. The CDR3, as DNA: TGTGCCAGCAGTTACCCCCCCGGGAGAGATACGCAGTATTTT. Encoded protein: CASSYPPGRDTQYF.

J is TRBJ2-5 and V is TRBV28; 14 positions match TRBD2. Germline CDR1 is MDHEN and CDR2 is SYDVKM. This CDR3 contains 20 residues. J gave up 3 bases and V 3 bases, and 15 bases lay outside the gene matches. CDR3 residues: CASSFLGETSGRADEETQYF. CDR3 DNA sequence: TGTGCCAGCAGTTTTCTGGGGGAGACTAGCGGGAGGGCGGACGAAGAGACCCAGTACTTC.

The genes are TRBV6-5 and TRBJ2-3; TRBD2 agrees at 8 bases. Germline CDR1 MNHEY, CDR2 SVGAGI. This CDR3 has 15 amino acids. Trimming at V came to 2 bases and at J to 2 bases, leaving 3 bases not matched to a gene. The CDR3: CASSYTSGFTDTQYF. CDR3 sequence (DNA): TGTGCCAGCAGTTACACTAGCGGTTTCACAGATACGCAGTATTTT.

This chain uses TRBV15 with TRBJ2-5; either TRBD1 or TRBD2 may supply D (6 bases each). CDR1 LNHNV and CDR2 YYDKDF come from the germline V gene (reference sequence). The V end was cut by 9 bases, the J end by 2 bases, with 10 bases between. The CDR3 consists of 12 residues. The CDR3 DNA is TGTGCCACGCGAGGGGGGCAAGAGACCCAGTACTTC. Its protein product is CATRGGQETQYF. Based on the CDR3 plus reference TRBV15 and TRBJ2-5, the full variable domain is DAMVIQNPRYQVTQFGKPVTLSCSQTLNHNVMYWYQQKSSQAPKLLFHYYDKDFNNEADTPDNFQSRRPNTSFCFLDIRSPGLGDTAMYLCATRGGQETQYFGPGTRLLVL.